This note documents a single T cell receptor (beta chain) sequence. The data originate from a study of technical replicates of blood from a handful of donors. Using immunoSEQ multiplex PCR, the repertoire was profiled, and TCRdb retains in-frame clones only, with some absent. The sample holds around 80,000 clones, over 95% seen once. This receptor was taken from a human donor in good health. The sequencing sample was made of T cells isolated from PBMCs.

In DNA, the CDR3 is TGTGCCAGCAGCGTAGGGCAGGGGAACTACAATGAGCAGTTCTTC. Protein sequence: CASSVGQGNYNEQFF. The rearrangement uses TRBV9 and TRBJ2-1, with D perhaps TRBD1 (6 bases). This CDR3 has 15 amino acids. V was shortened by 0 bases and J by 3 bases, with 10 bases between the two germline ends. In germline, CDR1 is SGDLS, CDR2 YYNGEE.